This T cell receptor beta chain appears in the sequencing data of a study of blood T cell repertoires in COVID-19. Across the study: Collection of acute and convalescent COVID-19 samples took place in the United States, Italy and Spain. The cDNA or gDNA used as material had been derived from T cells, B-cell-depleted T cells, or PBMCs.

This CDR3 comprises 13 residues. Germline V gene data show CDR1 as MNHNS and CDR2 as SASEGT. Trimming stripped 2 bases from V and 7 bases from J, with 11 bases between. In the original processing: Using reference gene primer amplification, nucleated cell counts were estimated. Sequencing was performed with immunoSEQ multiplex PCR; in TCRdb, only in-frame clones are kept and a portion is missing. That table supplies the V and J calls and clone size; D and trimming were determined from the DNA. The sample has about 190,000 clones; 89% are singletons. This chain uses TRBV6-1 with TRBJ1-1; D not resolved. The sequence was collected from a man aged 40-50 years with acute or convalescent COVID-19. Sequencing used peripheral blood. CDR3 in amino acids: CASSERKRVEAFF. The CDR3 DNA sequence: TGTGCCAGCAGTGAACGAAAGAGGGTTGAAGCTTTCTTT.